This note documents a single TCR beta chain sequence. From RNA transcripts, TCR beta CDR3 regions were amplified. Researchers ran a first-round RT-PCR on the TCR CDR3 using the HTBI primer set. MiXCR was run by TCRdb on the multiplex PCR reads, yielding one entry per CDR3 protein. The sample comprises 250,000 or so distinct CDR3 sequences, less than 15% of which are singletons, and roughly 14% rests with the top ten. The entry originates in a study of T cells in Graves' hyperthyroidism and ophthalmopathy. Material: blood. The origin of this receptor is a woman in her 40s with Graves' hyperthyroidism that later progressed to Graves' ophthalmopathy.

The CDR3 reads CASSIPLAGLVGTKNIQYF. For the CDR3, the DNA is TGTGCCAGTAGTATCCCACTAGCGGGCCTAGTGGGAACAAAAAACATTCAGTACTTC. V gene TRBV19 combines with J gene TRBJ2-4, with TRBD2 identical over 9 bases. The trim removed 3 bases at V and 4 bases at J, leaving 16 bases unmatched. Germline CDR1 is LNHDA and CDR2 is SQIVND (reference sequence). The CDR3 contains 19 residues.